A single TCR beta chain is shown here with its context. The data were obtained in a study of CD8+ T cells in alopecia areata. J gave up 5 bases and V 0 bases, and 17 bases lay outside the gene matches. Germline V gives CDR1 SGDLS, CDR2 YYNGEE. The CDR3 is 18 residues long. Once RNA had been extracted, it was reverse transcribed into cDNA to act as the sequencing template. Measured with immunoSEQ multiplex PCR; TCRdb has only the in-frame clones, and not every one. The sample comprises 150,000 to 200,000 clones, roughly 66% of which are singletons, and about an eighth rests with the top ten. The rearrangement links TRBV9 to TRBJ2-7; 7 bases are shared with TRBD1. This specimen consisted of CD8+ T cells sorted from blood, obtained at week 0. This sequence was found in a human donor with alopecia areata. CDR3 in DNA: TGTGCCAGCAGCGTAGTGGGGGACAGCCCCTTTAGGTGCCACGAGCAGTACTTC. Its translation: CASSVVGDSPFRCHEQYF.